This T cell receptor (beta chain) was sequenced in a study of control samples from healthy donors and cancer patients. This CDR3 contains 12 residues. V was shortened by 1 base and J by 8 bases, with 6 bases between the two germline ends. Germline assignment: CDR1 SGHAT and CDR2 FQNNGV. Measured with immunoSEQ multiplex PCR; TCRdb has only the in-frame clones, and not every one. The repertoire holds fewer than 30,000 clones, with more than 75% as singletons. The material sequenced was PBMCs. The chain couples TRBV11-2 to TRBJ2-4; D gene ambiguous. The TCR was taken from a woman in her thirties or forties with lung cancer. The CDR3 loop is CASSLAGDIQYF. The DNA of the CDR3 is TGTGCCAGCAGCTTAGCTGGGGACATTCAGTACTTC.